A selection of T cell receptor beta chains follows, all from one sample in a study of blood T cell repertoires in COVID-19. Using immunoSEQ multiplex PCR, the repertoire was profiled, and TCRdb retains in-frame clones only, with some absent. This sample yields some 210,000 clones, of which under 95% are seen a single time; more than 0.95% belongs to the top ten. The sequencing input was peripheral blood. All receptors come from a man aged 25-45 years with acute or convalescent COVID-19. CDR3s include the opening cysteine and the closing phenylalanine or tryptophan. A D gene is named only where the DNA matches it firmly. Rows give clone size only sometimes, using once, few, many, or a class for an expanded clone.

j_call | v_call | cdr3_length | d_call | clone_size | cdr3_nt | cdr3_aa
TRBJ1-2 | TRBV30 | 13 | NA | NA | TGTGCCTGGAGGATTCCAGGAGGCTATGGCTACACCTTC | CAWRIPGGYGYTF
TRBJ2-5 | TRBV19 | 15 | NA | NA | TGTGCCAGTAGTATAGGGGTTCCAGGACAAGAGACCCAGTACTTC | CASSIGVPGQETQYF
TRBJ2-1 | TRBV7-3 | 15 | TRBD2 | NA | TGTGCCAGCAGCGCCAATAGCGGGGTGAACAATGAGCAGTTCTTC | CASSANSGVNNEQFF
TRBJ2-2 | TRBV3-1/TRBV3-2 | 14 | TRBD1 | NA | TGTGCCAGCAGCCAACAGGGGGCGGCCGGGGAGCTGTTTTTT | CASSQQGAAGELFF
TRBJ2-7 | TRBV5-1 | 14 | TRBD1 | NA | TGCGCCAGCAGCTTGGGACAGGGGAGATCCGAGCAGTACTTC | CASSLGQGRSEQYF
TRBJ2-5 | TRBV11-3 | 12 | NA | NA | TGTGCCAGCAGCTCCGGTGGCGGGACCCAGTACTTC | CASSSGGGTQYF
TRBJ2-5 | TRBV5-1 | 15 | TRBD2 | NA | TGCGCCAGCGGCGCTTCGCGGGGGGGCCCAGAGACCCAGTACTTC | CASGASRGGPETQYF
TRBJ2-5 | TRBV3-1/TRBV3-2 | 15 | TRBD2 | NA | TGTGCCAGCAGCCAAGATCCAAGGGGAGGGGAGACCCAGTACTTC | CASSQDPRGGETQYF
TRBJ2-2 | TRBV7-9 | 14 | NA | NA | TGTGCCAGCAGCTTTGGCAGGGGATCCGGGGAGCTGTTTTTT | CASSFGRGSGELFF
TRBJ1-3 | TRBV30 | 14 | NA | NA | TGTGCCTGGGTTCCCCCTGGCACTGGAAACACCATATATTTT | CAWVPPGTGNTIYF
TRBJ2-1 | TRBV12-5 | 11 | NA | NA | TGTGCTAGTGGCATTTACAATGAGCAGTTCTTC | CASGIYNEQFF
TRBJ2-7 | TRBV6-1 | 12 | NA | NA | TGTGCCAGCAGTGAATCTCCCTACGAGCAGTACTTC | CASSESPYEQYF
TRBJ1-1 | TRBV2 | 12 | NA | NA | TGTGCCAGCAGTACCTCGGGAACTGAAGCTTTCTTT | CASSTSGTEAFF
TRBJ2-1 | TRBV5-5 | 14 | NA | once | TGTGCCAGCAGCCCCGGGACTCCATACAATGAGCAGTTCTTC | CASSPGTPYNEQFF